These 14 T cell receptor beta chains originate from one sample sequenced in a study of blood T cell repertoires in COVID-19 (dated by TCRdb to between 2020 and 2021). Receptors were amplified or captured by the immunoSEQ multiplex PCR assay. TCRdb holds this immuneACCESS table with in-frame rearrangements only. Some clones are missing; in checked studies, unresolved V genes explain under half, and the rest has no known cause. The sample table lists about 210,000 clones, around 85% of them with a count of one. The leading ten clones occupy under 20% of the sample. Sequencing used PBMCs or T cells enriched from blood (not recorded which). The receptors derive from a man aged 35 to 55 who had recovered from COVID-19.

The CDR3 protein is CASSLSGLSYEQYF. As DNA, the CDR3 is TGTGCCAGCAGCCTCTCCGGACTCTCCTACGAGCAGTACTTC. The chain combines TRBV27 with TRBJ2-7, with TRBD2 as a possible D gene (5 bases). The CDR3 has 14 amino acids. Trimming removed 6 bases from V and 0 bases from J, with 12 bases in between. The germline CDR1 and CDR2 sequences are MNHEY and SMNVEV (reference sequence).

The rearrangement uses TRBV6-6 and TRBJ2-7, with 9 nucleotides matching TRBD1. The J segment lost 3 bases and the V segment lost 6 bases, leaving 6 bases of the junction unmatched. In germline, CDR1 is MNHNY, CDR2 SVGAGI (reference sequence). The CDR3 consists of 14 residues. CDR3 sequence: CASRPQGADYEQYF. CDR3 nucleotides: TGTGCCAGCAGACCACAGGGGGCGGACTACGAGCAGTACTTC.

Here the CDR3 DNA reads TGCGCCAGCAGCGCCTACAGGGGCGGAGAGACCCAGTACTTC. It encodes CASSAYRGGETQYF. J is TRBJ2-5 and V is TRBV5-1; 7 bases match TRBD1. V shed 4 bases, J shed 4 bases, and the junction held 7 bases outside the gene matches. CDR1 SGHRS and CDR2 YFSETQ come from the germline V gene. This CDR3 is built from 14 residues.

This clone has just one count. This chain connects TRBV6-2 or TRBV6-3 to TRBJ2-1, with a tentative D call TRBD2 (6 bases). The V end lost 7 bases, the J end lost 0 bases, and 19 bases lay between the germline ends. The CDR3 length is 17 residues. Germline CDR1 is MNHEY and CDR2 is SVGEGT. The CDR3 spells CASTPNPLAPSYNEQFF. CDR3 DNA: TGTGCCAGCACCCCGAACCCCCTAGCGCCCTCCTACAATGAGCAGTTCTTC.

The chain employs TRBV28 and TRBJ2-7, with 9 bases identical to TRBD1. The V segment lost 10 bases and the J segment 4 bases; nucleotides outside the gene matches: 11. The CDR3 is made up of 14 amino acids. Germline loops: CDR1 MDHEN, CDR2 SYDVKM. CDR3 nucleotides: TGTGCCACCCTATCGGACAGGGGCGTTTACGAGCAGTACTTC. This translates into CATLSDRGVYEQYF.

This clone showed up just a few times. The chain couples TRBV25-1 to TRBJ1-5; D gene uncertain. Germline values: CDR1 MGHDK, CDR2 SYGVNS. Trimming took off 6 bases at V and 9 bases at J, with 9 bases between the two ends. This CDR3 is 11 amino acids long. This CDR3 is CASSGVGPQHF. CDR3 nucleotide sequence: TGTGCCAGCAGCGGAGTCGGGCCCCAGCATTTT.

The chain links TRBV7-2 to TRBJ1-5; D ambiguous. Trimming removed 9 bases at V and 1 base at J, with 13 bases between. Germline values: CDR1 SGHTA, CDR2 FQGNSA. This CDR3 has 14 residues. The CDR3 DNA follows: TGTGCCAGTAATGCAGGAGGAAGCAATCAGCCCCAGCATTTT. Translated: CASNAGGSNQPQHF.

The V gene is TRBV5-4, the J gene TRBJ2-1, with unresolved D. CDR1 is SGHNT, CDR2 YYREEE, per germline (reference sequence). The CDR3 covers 14 residues. V dropped 2 bases and J dropped 3 bases, with 9 bases sitting between them. CDR3 DNA sequence: TGTGCCAGCAGCTTAGACTTGGGCTACAATGAGCAGTTCTTC. Its translation is CASSLDLGYNEQFF.

The rearrangement links TRBV5-6 to TRBJ1-1, with 10 bases matching TRBD1. The ends lost 2 bases at V and 5 bases at J; junction bases unmatched: 9. Germline CDR1 reads SGHDT; CDR2 reads YYEEEE. The CDR3 sequence is 16 residues long. DNA of the CDR3: TGTGCCAGCAGCTTCGGGTTGGACAGGGGGGTAACTGAAGCTTTCTTT. Translated, it gives CASSFGLDRGVTEAFF.

The chain uses TRBV7-9 and TRBJ1-5, with 11 bases aligning to TRBD1. Germline V gene data show CDR1 as SEHNR and CDR2 as FQNEAQ (reference sequence). With 5 bases clipped from V and 6 bases from J, the junction kept 9 bases outside the gene matches. The length of the CDR3 is 16 residues. In nucleotides, the CDR3 is TGTGCCAGCAGCCGAGGGGACAGGGGGTCTGTTCAGCCCCAGCATTTT. This sequence encodes CASSRGDRGSVQPQHF.

CDR3 DNA: TGTGCCAGTAGTACGACTAGCGGGAGTCGCACAGATACGCAGTATTTT. Translation gives CASSTTSGSRTDTQYF. The genes are TRBV19 and TRBJ2-3; 12 bases are shared with TRBD2. V was pared by 4 bases and J by 1 base, with 3 bases of the junction left unmatched. From germline, CDR1 is LNHDA and CDR2 SQIVND (reference sequence). The CDR3 contains 16 residues.

This clone was seen a handful of times. The chain links TRBV10-3 to TRBJ1-2, with TRBD1 as a possible D gene (5 bases). The ends were cut back, 4 bases at V and 7 bases at J, with 7 bases in the middle. The CDR3 extends over 11 amino acids. The V gene's germline CDR1 is ENHRY and CDR2 SYGVKD. The CDR3 DNA is TGTGCCATCAGTGGTACAGGTGGCTACACCTTC. Amino acid sequence: CAISGTGGYTF.

This clone was observed once. The J gene is TRBJ1-3, the V gene TRBV5-1, with TRBD1 matching 7 bases. The CDR3 extends over 16 amino acids. Germline loops: CDR1 SGHRS, CDR2 YFSETQ. The J segment lost 0 bases and the V segment lost 4 bases, leaving 7 bases of the junction unmatched. This chain's CDR3 is CASSRSTGDSGNTIYF. CDR3 sequence (DNA): TGCGCCAGCAGCCGAAGTACAGGGGACTCTGGAAACACCATATATTTT.

The rearrangement uses TRBV3-1 (or the pseudogene TRBV3-2) and TRBJ1-2; 7 bases match TRBD1. With 6 bases clipped from V and 7 bases from J, the junction kept 11 bases outside the gene matches. Germline V gives CDR1 LGHDT, CDR2 YNNKEL (reference sequence). The CDR3 totals 14 residues. This CDR3 is CASSEPRQGSGYTF. CDR3 DNA sequence: TGTGCCAGCAGTGAACCGCGACAGGGTAGTGGCTACACCTTC.